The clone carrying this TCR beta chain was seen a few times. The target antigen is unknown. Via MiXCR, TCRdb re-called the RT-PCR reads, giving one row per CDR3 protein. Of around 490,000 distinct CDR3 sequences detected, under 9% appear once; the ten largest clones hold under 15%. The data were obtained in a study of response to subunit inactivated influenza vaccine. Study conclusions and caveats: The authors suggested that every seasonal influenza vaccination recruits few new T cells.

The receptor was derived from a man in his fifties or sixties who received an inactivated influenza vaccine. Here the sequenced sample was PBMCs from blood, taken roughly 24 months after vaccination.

The CDR3 spells CASSLGLWDRDTGELFF. The CDR3 DNA is TGTGCCAGCAGTTTGGGCCTCTGGGACAGGGACACCGGGGAGCTGTTTTTT. The V and J genes are TRBV12-3 or TRBV12-4 and TRBJ2-2; 9 bases map to TRBD1. The CDR3 covers 17 residues. V was pared by 3 bases and J by 3 bases, with 8 bases of the junction left unmatched.